The sequence of this TCR beta chain was determined in a study of blood T cell repertoires in COVID-19. The germline gives CDR1 LGHNT, CDR2 FRNRAP. This CDR3 is 14 amino acids long. The V segment lost 7 bases and the J segment 6 bases; nucleotides outside the gene matches: 9. The data were produced by immunoSEQ multiplex PCR, yet TCRdb's version contains in-frame clones alone and is incomplete. The table has fewer than 150,000 clones, almost 85% seen once. This clone appeared a single time. The sample was peripheral blood. The clonotype originates from a human donor in a cohort sampled during active COVID-19. V is TRBV12-5 and J is TRBJ1-1, with TRBD1 identical over 9 bases. The CDR3 DNA reads TGTGCTAGTGCTATGGGACAGGGTCGGGCTGAAGCTTTCTTT. Protein sequence: CASAMGQGRAEAFF. Looking up the rest from reference TRBV12-5 and TRBJ1-1 gives the full variable domain: DARVTQTPRHKVTEMGQEVTMRCQPILGHNTVFWYRQTMMQGLELLAYFRNRAPLDDSGMPKDRFSAEMPDATLATLKIQPSEPRDSAVYFCASAMGQGRAEAFFGQGTRLTVV.